What follows describes a single T cell receptor beta chain. Its antigen is still unknown. Within one base of it there is no much larger clone, and no base qualities were kept. This record comes from a study of shared clonotypes between healthy human individuals (dated by TCRdb to the early 2020s). The study in broad terms: The cohort comprised two women and a few men aged 18 to 49 years. Leukapheresis yielded between about 0.9 and 8.9 billion PBMCs per donor. To estimate repertoire size and how much clonotype sharing occurs between individuals, the study deeply sequenced the blood TCR repertoires of roughly 5 healthy adults. Different laboratories and diverse techniques were used to prepare libraries and sequence TCR repertoires, to increase sequencing depth and limit assay-specific biases. For each donor, three plates each were used for CD4 naive and CD4 memory, two plates were used for CD8 naive, and one plate was used for CD8 memory.

Overall results and qualifications from the work: Sharing across several donors was observed for around 5% of naive CD4, less than 4% of naive CD8, 2% to 2.5% of memory CD4, and approximately 0.41% of memory CD8 clonotypes. Larger estimated clonotype richness was generally found for naive subsets than for memory subsets. Compared with non-shared clonotypes, clonotypes shared by all four sorted-subset donors had higher generation probabilities. Incomplete sequencing was indicated by rarefaction of sorted-subset datasets, despite the large sequencing depth. Only blood was sampled, and tissue TCR repertoires likely differ from those in blood. Pairwise subsampling indicated that sequencing depth was expected to affect the degree of clonotype sharing among donors. The small number of donors limited the genetic and exposure-history diversity represented.

The donors were healthy, HIV-negative adults with no recently reported acute infections or vaccinations. Every donor was a Caucasian adult residing in Nashville, Tennessee, USA. CD4+ T cells were enriched by magnetic negative selection; naive cells were then positively selected on CD45RA, and the negative fraction formed the memory subset. After blood collection by leukapheresis, PBMCs were isolated using Ficoll-Histopaque density gradient centrifugation and then cryopreserved in the vapor phase of liquid nitrogen. Purity and quantity of every magnetically sorted T cell population were checked by analytical flow cytometry. Genomic DNA was isolated from every sorted fraction and measured by UV absorbance on a Nanodrop 2000c. Using the deep immunoSEQ assay, TCR CDR3 regions were amplified from genomic DNA by multiplex PCR. For each cell subset, the extracted genomic DNA was distributed evenly across all wells of several immunoSEQ 96-well plates, and each plate served as one replicate. Each replicate PCR for sorted subsets received about 200 ng genomic DNA, equal to about 30,000 T cell genomes. Purified libraries were measured with a Qubit 3.0 fluorometer, size-checked on a Bioanalyzer 2100, and measured again with the KAPA Library Quantification kit. A separate single-read 150-cycle Illumina NextSeq 550 flow cell was used to sequence each immunoSEQ 96-well plate. Regarding the original processing steps: Because the immunoSEQ output held only junctional sequences and lacked quality scores, the filtering could not match the filtering applied to full-length reads. To assign V/J genes and CDR3, sequences were annotated using PyIR, a Python wrapper for IgBLAST v1.9, with IMGT germline references. Reads with weak V/J assignments (E-value above 1e-6), missing CDR3, stop codons, out-of-frame junctions, or ambiguous translated residues were removed. V3J clonotypes were defined as sequences sharing the same inferred V gene, J gene, and CDR3 amino acid sequence. Percentage overlap between repertoires was calculated by dividing the number of shared unique clonotypes by the size of the smaller repertoire. RTK rarefaction, the Chao1 estimator, and Recon v2.1 estimates of unobserved clonotypes were used to assess repertoire richness. For all TCRbeta clonotypes obtained by the gDNA method from a few donors, generation probabilities were computed with OLGA. TCRdb took over this immuneACCESS table, retaining in-frame rearrangements with V and J assigned. Such tables are incomplete; in checked studies, under half of the missing clones stem from an unresolved V gene, and the remainder is unexplained. The V and J calls and the clone size are those of that table, but D and trimming were determined from the DNA. Here the sample has millions of clones; more than 80% occur a single time. Of the sample, 0.13% to 0.15% is held by the ten largest clones.

Reading the germline V gene gives CDR1 MNHNS and CDR2 SASEGT. Germline trimming amounts to 4 bases on V and 3 bases on J, with 12 as the count of junction bases outside the gene matches. The cysteine opens and the phenylalanine closes a CDR3 of 17 amino acids. Here the CDR3 DNA is all that survives: 51 bases in frame from base 1. This receptor chain uses TRBV6-1 and TRBJ1-5, with TRBD1 matching 7 junction bases. The clonotype originates from a man younger than 30 in good health. The material sequenced was naive CD4+ T cells sorted from blood. The cell subset or site label corresponds to: CD45RA+ positively selected. The bases are TGTGCCAGCAGTGTAGCGGGAGGGGGCGAGCTCAATCAGCCCCAGCATTTT. It specifies CASSVAGGGELNQPQHF.